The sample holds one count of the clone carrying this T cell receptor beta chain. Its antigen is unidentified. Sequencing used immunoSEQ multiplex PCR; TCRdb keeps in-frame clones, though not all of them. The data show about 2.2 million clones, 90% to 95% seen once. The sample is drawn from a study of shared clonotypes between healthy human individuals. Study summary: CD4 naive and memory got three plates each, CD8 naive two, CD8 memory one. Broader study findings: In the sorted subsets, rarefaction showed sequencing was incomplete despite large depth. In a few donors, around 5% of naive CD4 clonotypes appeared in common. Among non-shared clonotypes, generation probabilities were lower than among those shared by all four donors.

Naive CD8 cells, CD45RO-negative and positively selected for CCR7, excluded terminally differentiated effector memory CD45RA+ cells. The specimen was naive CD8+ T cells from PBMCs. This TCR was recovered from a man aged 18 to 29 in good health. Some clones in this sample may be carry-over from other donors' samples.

CDR3 protein: CASSLDREVANTEAFF. The CDR3 nucleotides read TGTGCCAGTAGTTTGGACAGGGAGGTCGCGAACACTGAAGCTTTCTTT. This chain uses TRBV19 with TRBJ1-1; 8 positions agree with TRBD1. Trimming at V came to 5 bases and at J to 1 base, leaving 9 bases not matched to a gene. The CDR3 consists of 16 residues. Germline lookup yields CDR1 LNHDA and CDR2 SQIVND (reference sequence).